This T cell receptor beta chain was obtained from a study of long-term antiretroviral therapy in people with HIV. immunoSEQ v3.0 was run at survey level. This table comes from immunoSEQ multiplex PCR, and its TCRdb copy is limited to in-frame clones, with some not included. In the table there are 17,000 or so clones, around 82% of which are singletons. Trimming removed 10 bases at V and 3 bases at J, with 24 bases between. The CDR3 consists of 16 residues. Germline CDR1 reads ENHRY; CDR2 reads SYGVKD. The receptor was isolated from a young man with HIV. The input for sequencing was unsorted PBMCs, taken 0.1 years before starting antiretroviral therapy. The chain combines TRBV10-3 with TRBJ2-5; no reliable D call. The CDR3 sequence is CATSWGRTTPEETQYF. The DNA of the CDR3 is TGTGCCACAAGCTGGGGTAGGACCACCCCGGAAGAGACCCAGTACTTC.